What follows is one T cell receptor (beta chain) and its context. This was a deep-level run. Libraries were prepared by immunoSEQ multiplex PCR; TCRdb keeps only in-frame clonotypes and omits some of them. The table has 1.5 million to 1.9 million clones, around 98% seen once. The V end was cut by 0 bases, the J end by 0 bases, with 9 bases between. The CDR3 consists of 15 residues. CDR1 and CDR2 (germline): SGHNT, YYREEE (reference sequence). This specimen comes from a study of shared clonotypes between healthy human individuals. The V and J genes are TRBV5-4 and TRBJ1-2; D remains ambiguous. This TCR derives from a man younger than 45 in good health. Sequenced sample: naive CD4+ T cells sorted from blood. Subset reported: CD45RA+ positively selected. The CDR3 nucleotides read TGTGCCAGCAGCTTGGGTCCCGGGTCTAACTATGGCTACACCTTC. Its translation: CASSLGPGSNYGYTF.